Reported below is one T cell receptor beta chain. Its antigen remains unknown. With 4 bases removed from V and 3 bases from J, the gap between germline ends came to 16 bases. Germline V CDR1 and CDR2: SGHRS, YFSETQ. This CDR3 has 15 amino acids. This sample was taken from a study of spatial heterogeneity in lung cancer. As for the study in general: Sequencing consistently turned up more beta-chain sequences than alpha-chain sequences.

Via MiXCR, TCRdb re-called the 5' RACE reads, giving one row per CDR3 protein. The sample lists tens of thousands of distinct CDR3 sequences, 9.5% to 15% seen once, with approximately 39% in the top ten. Study results and caveats: Detection of ubiquitous tumor TCRs in blood was higher at resection than follow-up.

Time point noted: sample taken at primary tumor resection. The donor population consisted of more than 55 patients with untreated, early-stage non-small cell lung cancer. The sequenced material consisted of unsorted whole RNA from tumor, nontumor lung or frozen PBMC. V and J are TRBV5-1 and TRBJ2-5; D tentatively reads TRBD1 or TRBD2 (5 bases each). The TCR sequence derives from a male donor with early-stage non-small cell lung cancer. Sequences were derived from PBMCs, sampled at surgery. CDR3 nucleotide sequence: TGCGCCAGCAGCCGACAGCCACTAGACGAAGAGACCCAGTACTTC. Translating it yields CASSRQPLDEETQYF. Full variable domain (rest looked up from reference TRBV5-1 and TRBJ2-5): KAGVTQTPRYLIKTRGQQVTLSCSPISGHRSVSWYQQTPGQGLQFLFEYFSETQRNKGNFPGRFSGRQFSNSRSEMNVSTLELGDSALYLCASSRQPLDEETQYFGPGTRLLVL.